The rows below give T cell receptor beta chains drawn from one sample of a study of CD8 T cells in Susac syndrome. Via MiXCR, TCRdb re-called the immunoSEQ multiplex PCR reads, giving one row per CDR3 protein. The sample has around 120,000 distinct CDR3 sequences; approximately 93% are singletons. The sample comprised CD4+ T cells from PBMCs. The receptors here all came from a human donor with multiple sclerosis. The CDR3 runs from the conserved cysteine through the conserved F or W. A D gene is named only where the DNA matches it firmly. For some rows the clone size is stated as once, few or many, or as a class when expanded; others skip it.

V	size	D	J	CDR3	DNA
TRBV20-1	-	TRBD1	TRBJ1-3	CSAKKGAPDSGNTIYF	TGCAGTGCTAAAAAGGGGGCGCCCGACTCTGGAAACACCATATATTTT
TRBV4-3	-	TRBD1	TRBJ1-4	CASSDQGGGEKLFF	TGCGCCAGCAGCGACCAAGGGGGCGGTGAAAAACTGTTTTTT
TRBV5-1	-	TRBD2	TRBJ2-7	CASSLPETGGYEQYF	TGCGCCAGCAGCCTCCCTGAGACGGGAGGCTACGAGCAGTACTTC
TRBV20-1	-	-	TRBJ2-3	CSVPTLSRTDTQYF	TGCAGTGTTCCGACCCTGTCTAGGACAGATACGCAGTATTTT
TRBV29-1	-	-	TRBJ2-1	CSVGQAYNEQFF	TGCAGCGTTGGACAGGCATACAATGAGCAGTTCTTC
TRBV7-2	-	TRBD1	TRBJ1-4	CASRVNRGLGEKLFF	TGTGCCAGCAGGGTCAACAGGGGGCTGGGAGAAAAACTGTTTTTT
TRBV18	-	-	TRBJ2-5	CASSPGNEGTQYF	TGTGCCAGCTCACCAGGGAACGAAGGAACCCAGTACTTC
TRBV7-9	-	-	TRBJ1-2	CASSLELQGYTF	TGTGCCAGCAGCTTAGAACTTCAGGGCTACACCTTC
TRBV6-5	-	TRBD1	TRBJ1-1	CASSLLTGAKNEAFF	TGTGCCAGCAGTTTGTTGACAGGGGCCAAAAATGAAGCTTTCTTT
TRBV4-3	-	-	TRBJ2-1	CASSQGLEKVDEQFF	TGCGCCAGCAGCCAAGGACTGGAGAAAGTCGATGAGCAGTTCTTC
TRBV20-1	-	TRBD1	TRBJ2-5	CSAGRGETQYF	TGCAGTGCCGGCAGGGGGGAGACCCAGTACTTC
TRBV19	-	TRBD2	TRBJ2-5	CASSIDVWASGGPQETQYF	TGTGCCAGTAGTATAGACGTGTGGGCTAGCGGGGGGCCTCAAGAGACCCAGTACTTC
TRBV20-1	-	-	TRBJ2-4	CSARERGAKNIQYF	TGCAGTGCTAGAGAGCGGGGAGCCAAAAACATTCAGTACTTC
TRBV15	-	-	TRBJ1-5	CATSRGGGGQPQHF	TGTGCCACCAGCAGAGGTGGGGGCGGTCAGCCCCAGCATTTT
TRBV29-1	-	TRBD1	TRBJ2-3	CSVDGLPGGPDTQYF	TGCAGCGTTGATGGCCTACCAGGGGGCCCAGATACGCAGTATTTT
TRBV5-1	-	-	TRBJ1-1	CASSGTSPPMNTEAFF	TGCGCCAGCAGCGGGACCTCGCCTCCTATGAACACTGAAGCTTTCTTT
TRBV2	-	TRBD1	TRBJ2-3	CASTLRGQGADTQYF	TGTGCCAGCACCCTCCGGGGGCAGGGGGCGGATACGCAGTATTTT
TRBV18	-	-	TRBJ1-3	CASSPEVSGNTIYF	TGTGCCAGCTCACCCGAAGTTTCTGGAAACACCATATATTTT
TRBV13	-	-	TRBJ1-5	CASSLAGNSQPQHF	TGTGCCAGCAGCTTAGCGGGGAATTCTCAGCCCCAGCATTTT
TRBV24-1	-	-	TRBJ1-1	CATSDRSTANTEAFF	TGTGCCACCAGTGATCGTTCGACAGCTAACACTGAAGCTTTCTTT
TRBV7-9	-	-	TRBJ1-6	CASSSEGGVNSPLHF	TGTGCCAGCAGCTCGGAGGGGGGAGTCAATTCACCCCTCCACTTT
TRBV15	once	-	TRBJ1-2	CATSRDSGGYTF	TGTGCCACCAGCAGAGATTCCGGTGGCTACACCTTC
TRBV5-1	-	TRBD2	TRBJ2-5	CASSSLGSGGETQYF	TGCGCCAGCAGCTCCCTGGGGAGCGGGGGTGAGACCCAGTACTTC
TRBV7-9	-	-	TRBJ1-1	CASSLALGNTEAFF	TGTGCCAGCAGCTTAGCGCTCGGAAACACTGAAGCTTTCTTT
TRBV9	-	-	TRBJ2-7	CASSVSQDPYEQYF	TGTGCCAGCAGCGTGAGTCAGGACCCCTACGAGCAGTACTTC
TRBV10-3	-	-	TRBJ2-7	CAIRADSSYEQYF	TGTGCCATCAGGGCCGATAGCTCCTACGAGCAGTACTTC
TRBV20-1	-	TRBD1	TRBJ1-5	CSARSGDRVGQPQHF	TGCAGTGCTAGATCTGGGGACAGGGTCGGACAGCCCCAGCATTTT
TRBV4-3	few	-	TRBJ2-7	CASSQTGAPEQYF	TGCGCCAGCAGCCAAACTGGAGCCCCCGAGCAGTACTTC
TRBV12-3/TRBV12-4	once	-	TRBJ2-2	CASSLEAGGAGTGELFF	TGTGCCAGCAGTTTAGAGGCTGGGGGCGCGGGCACCGGGGAGCTGTTTTTT
TRBV7-2	-	TRBD1	TRBJ2-5	CASSFRGQGPPETQYF	TGTGCCAGCAGCTTCCGGGGACAGGGCCCCCCAGAGACCCAGTACTTC
TRBV3-1	-	-	TRBJ2-7	CASSPAGVGQYF	TGTGCCAGCAGCCCCGCCGGGGTCGGGCAGTACTTC
TRBV20-1	once	TRBD2	TRBJ2-3	CSARGEVAGGPADTQYF	TGCAGTGCTAGAGGGGAGGTGGCGGGGGGGCCCGCAGATACGCAGTATTTT
TRBV5-1	-	-	TRBJ1-2	CASSFTGYGYTF	TGCGCCAGCAGCTTCACCGGCTATGGCTACACCTTC
TRBV29-1	-	TRBD1	TRBJ1-1	CSVGQAYTEAFF	TGCAGCGTAGGACAGGCTTACACTGAAGCTTTCTTT
TRBV7-3	-	-	TRBJ2-7	CASSKDARSEQYF	TGTGCCAGCAGTAAGGACGCCCGGAGCGAGCAGTACTTC
TRBV12-3/TRBV12-4	-	-	TRBJ1-3	CASSPLLGAIYF	TGTGCCAGCAGTCCCTTACTGGGGGCCATATATTTT
TRBV19	-	-	TRBJ1-2	CASSSQDFYGYTF	TGTGCCAGTAGTTCGCAGGATTTCTACGGCTACACCTTC
TRBV6-1	-	-	TRBJ2-7	CASSAAYEQYF	TGTGCCAGCAGTGCGGCCTACGAGCAGTACTTC
TRBV2	-	TRBD1	TRBJ2-7	CASSESVWGQSYEQYF	TGTGCCAGCAGTGAATCCGTTTGGGGACAGTCCTACGAGCAGTACTTC
TRBV12-3/TRBV12-4	-	TRBD2	TRBJ2-7	CASSLRAGGAYEQYF	TGTGCCAGCAGTTTAAGGGCGGGGGGGGCCTACGAGCAGTACTTC
TRBV20-1	-	TRBD1	TRBJ2-3	CSASRGREHTQYF	TGCAGTGCTAGTAGGGGGCGCGAACATACGCAGTATTTT